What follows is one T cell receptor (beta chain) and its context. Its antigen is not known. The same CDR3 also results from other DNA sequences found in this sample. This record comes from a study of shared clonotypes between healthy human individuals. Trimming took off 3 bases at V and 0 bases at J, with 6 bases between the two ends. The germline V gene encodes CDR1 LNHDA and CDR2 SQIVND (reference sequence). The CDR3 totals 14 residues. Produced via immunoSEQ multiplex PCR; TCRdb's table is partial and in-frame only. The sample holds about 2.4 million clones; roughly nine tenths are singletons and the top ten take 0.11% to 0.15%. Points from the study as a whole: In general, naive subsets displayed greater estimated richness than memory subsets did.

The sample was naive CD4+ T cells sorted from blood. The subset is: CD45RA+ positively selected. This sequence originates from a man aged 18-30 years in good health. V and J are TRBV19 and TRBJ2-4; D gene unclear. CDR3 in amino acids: CASSIRGAKNIQYF. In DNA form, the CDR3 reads TGTGCCAGTAGTATCCGCGGAGCCAAAAACATTCAGTACTTC.